By sample share, the clone carrying this T cell receptor (beta chain) is medium-sized. Because the library targeted alpha chains, this beta chain is an off-target read whose size means little. The germline gives CDR1 KGHDR, CDR2 SFDVKD. This CDR3 has 16 residues. Trimming cost V 4 bases and J 10 bases; bases outside gene matches: 9. Time point: sample taken at primary tumor resection. Tumor, nontumor lung or frozen PBMC supplied whole RNA, sequenced without sorting. Samples came from 72 TRACERx patients with untreated early-stage lung cancer. The library protocol tagged each TCR cDNA with a unique molecular identifier. TCRdb processed the 5' RACE reads anew with MiXCR; each CDR3 protein has one entry. This table has about 6,900 distinct CDR3 sequences, around 5% appearing once. This record comes from a study of spatial heterogeneity in lung cancer. Study information: Each time, sequencing found more beta-chain sequences than alpha-chain sequences.

The J gene is TRBJ2-3, the V gene TRBV24-1; 14 bases align to TRBD2. This sample comprised normal lung tissue next to the tumor, obtained at surgery. This clonotype originated in a female donor with early-stage non-small cell lung cancer. The CDR3 protein is CATSEEGLAGVRAQYF. The CDR3 DNA reads as TGTGCCACCAGTGAAGAGGGACTAGCGGGAGTGCGGGCGCAGTATTTT.